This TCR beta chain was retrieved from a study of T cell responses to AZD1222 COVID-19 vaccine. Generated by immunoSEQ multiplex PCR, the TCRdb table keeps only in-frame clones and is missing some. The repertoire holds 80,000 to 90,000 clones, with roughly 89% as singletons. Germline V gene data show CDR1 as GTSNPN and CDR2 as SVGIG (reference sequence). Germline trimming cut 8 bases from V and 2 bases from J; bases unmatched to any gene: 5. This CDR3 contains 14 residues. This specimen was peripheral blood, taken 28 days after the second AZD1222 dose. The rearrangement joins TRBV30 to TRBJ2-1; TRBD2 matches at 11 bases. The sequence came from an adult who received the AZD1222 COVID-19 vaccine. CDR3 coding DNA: TGTGCCCAAAGTAGCGGGGGGGCCTACAATGAGCAGTTCTTC. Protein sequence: CAQSSGGAYNEQFF.